This T cell receptor (beta chain) was observed in a study of T cells in localized non-small cell lung cancer. In the case of this clone: Its antigen is unknown.

Overall study findings and caveats: Without multi-region sequencing, intratumor heterogeneity could not be excluded. There were a median around 59 of the top 100 tumor clones appearing in adjacent lung. A denser population of T cells in blood accompanied longer overall survival. Uninvolved adjacent lung showed higher T cell clonality than tumor.

V was clipped by 5 bases and J by 0 bases, with 11 bases between them. Germline CDR1 LGHNA, CDR2 YSLEER. This CDR3 contains 15 residues. The repertoire was sequenced with immunoSEQ multiplex PCR; TCRdb's copy has only in-frame clones and lacks some. The sample contains over 40,000 clones, about 88% of which appear only once. The TCR was taken from a female donor older than 55 with stage I squamous cell lung carcinoma. The material was peripheral blood, obtained before any cancer treatment. This chain joins TRBV4-3 and TRBJ2-1, with D unclear. CDR3 in DNA: TGCGCCAGCAGCTTAAGGGTCAGCTCCTACAATGAGCAGTTCTTC. This sequence encodes CASSLRVSSYNEQFF.